The 28 T cell receptor beta chains in this list originate from one sample, sequenced in a study of blood T cells in healthy people across ages. Primed by a sample-barcoded 5' primer and a J-beta primer mix, a second PCR proceeded for about 6 to 12 cycles. TCRdb redid the calling of the 5' RACE reads with MiXCR, one entry per CDR3 protein. The table records more than 900,000 distinct CDR3 sequences, 25% to 30% of them present only once. These sequences were also reported in another study, on T cells of mothers and their children.

The sequenced material came from blood. These receptors originate from a woman aged 35 to 49 in good health.

The chain couples TRBV11-2 to TRBJ2-5; no definite D call. The CDR3 has 15 residues. Deletions cut 1 base from V and 2 bases from J, with 11 bases between. Germline V lookup: CDR1 SGHAT, CDR2 FQNNGV. The CDR3 is CASSLVFRSQETQYF. The CDR3 DNA reads TGTGCCAGCAGCTTAGTGTTCAGGTCACAAGAGACCCAGTACTTC. Using reference TRBV11-2 and TRBJ2-5 for the parts outside the CDR3, the full variable domain is EAGVAQSPRYKIIEKRQSVAFWCNPISGHATLYWYQQILGQGPKLLIQFQNNGVVDDSQLPKDRFSAERLKGVDSTLKIQPAKLEDSAVYLCASSLVFRSQETQYFGPGTRLLVL.

The rearrangement joins TRBV7-6 to TRBJ1-6; D ambiguous. CDR3 length equals 16 residues. Trimming took 5 bases from V and 0 from J, leaving 11 bases between them. Germline CDR1 is SGHVS and CDR2 is FNYEAQ. CDR3 sequence (DNA): TGTGCCAGCAGCCACGGCATGAGCTCCTATAATTCACCCCTCCACTTT. Translating it yields CASSHGMSSYNSPLHF.

This clonotype appeared a few times. The gene calls are TRBV6-5 and TRBJ1-2; D not resolved. The CDR3 has 15 residues. V was trimmed by 0 bases and J by 4 bases, leaving 12 bases between them. Germline V gene lookup returns CDR1 MNHEY and CDR2 SVGAGI. Here the CDR3 DNA reads TGTGCCAGCAGTTACTCGGGAACAAGATTCTATGGCTACACCTTC. It yields the protein CASSYSGTRFYGYTF.

This clonotype came up a few times. A read error may explain this, as a much larger clone is one base away. This chain links TRBV6-6 with TRBJ2-5; D is unclear. Germline V gives CDR1 MNHNY, CDR2 SVGAGI (reference sequence). The V and J ends lost 6 bases and 1 base respectively, with 12 bases between them. There are 14 residues in the CDR3. CDR3 nucleotides: TGTGCCAGCAGACGTGGACGGACCCAAGAGACCCAGTACTTC. As protein: CASRRGRTQETQYF.

The chain combines TRBV7-2 with TRBJ2-1, with D tentatively TRBD1 or TRBD2 (5 bases each). The V gene lost 4 bases and the J gene lost 0 bases, with 10 bases spanning the gap. The CDR3 covers 15 residues. Germline CDR1 is SGHTA and CDR2 is FQGNSA. The chain's CDR3 is CASSSKGSSYNEQFF. The CDR3, as DNA: TGTGCCAGCAGCTCGAAGGGGAGCTCCTACAATGAGCAGTTCTTC.

V usage is TRBV5-4 and J usage is TRBJ1-1; maybe TRBD1 (6 bases). The V and J ends lost 4 bases and 5 bases respectively, with 12 bases between them. Germline V gives CDR1 SGHNT, CDR2 YYREEE (reference sequence). The CDR3 has 13 amino acids. CDR3 nucleotide sequence: TGTGCCAGCAGCCCAGGGGACGGAACTGAAGCTTTCTTT. Protein sequence: CASSPGDGTEAFF.

This clonotype was observed a few times. CDR3 residues: CASSQGRTGANVLTF. In DNA, the CDR3 is TGTGCCAGCAGCCAAGGACGGACTGGGGCCAACGTCCTGACTTTC. The chain uses TRBV3-1 and TRBJ2-6; D unresolved. V was trimmed by 1 base and J by 2 bases, leaving 6 bases between them. Germline CDR1 is LGHDT and CDR2 is YNNKEL (reference sequence). CDR3 length: 15 residues.

This clonotype occurred a few times. V usage is TRBV2 and J usage is TRBJ1-1; tentatively, D is TRBD1 (5 bases). Per germline, CDR1 SNHLY and CDR2 FYNNEI. Trimming removed 8 bases at V and 2 bases at J, with 12 bases between. This CDR3 spans 13 amino acids. The CDR3 nucleotides read TGTGCCAGCGGAAGAGGGGTTAACACTGAAGCTTTCTTT. Amino acid sequence: CASGRGVNTEAFF.

The sample holds a few counts of this clonotype. It may be a read error: a sequence one base away is much more abundant. This chain connects TRBV20-1 to TRBJ2-1, with D hard to call. The CDR3 totals 12 residues. Germline V gene sequence: CDR1 DFQATT, CDR2 SNEGSKA (reference sequence). The DNA for the CDR3 is TGCAGGGCTAGAGATCGGTCCGATGAGCAGTTCTTC. Protein product: CRARDRSDEQFF.

The chain has TRBV15 and TRBJ1-6; D gene uncertain. V lost 5 bases and J 10 bases, leaving 9 bases between the germline ends. The germline V gene encodes CDR1 LNHNV and CDR2 YYDKDF (reference sequence). The CDR3 is made up of 12 amino acids. The CDR3 spells CATSRPGSPLHF. For the CDR3, the DNA is TGTGCCACCAGCCGTCCTGGGTCACCCCTCCACTTT.

This clonotype has a single count. The chain joins TRBV7-8 to TRBJ2-5; TRBD2 aligns across 11 bases. V shed 4 bases, J shed 5 bases, and the junction held 24 bases outside the gene matches. Germline V gives CDR1 SGHVS, CDR2 FQNEAQ. This CDR3 is 21 amino acids long. CDR3 in DNA: TGTGCCAGCAGCTCAGTCAAGCCGACTAGCGGGGTTGCAGGGACCTTTGAGACCCAGTACTTC. This gives the protein CASSSVKPTSGVAGTFETQYF.

This clonotype came up many times. V gene TRBV6-5 combines with J gene TRBJ2-7; TRBD1 agrees at 10 bases. The trim removed 5 bases at V and 9 bases at J, leaving 16 bases unmatched. This CDR3 is built from 16 residues. Germline values: CDR1 MNHEY, CDR2 SVGAGI. Written as DNA, the CDR3 is TGTGCCAGCAGTACCCGGGACAGGGGATTGCCGCTTCGGCAGTACTTC. Translating it yields CASSTRDRGLPLRQYF.

This rearrangement joins TRBV13 to TRBJ2-5; TRBD2 agrees at 14 bases. TRBJ2-1 matches the DNA end more closely, so the J call is doubtful. This CDR3 has 17 residues. Germline loops: CDR1 PRHDT, CDR2 FYEKMQ (reference sequence). This CDR3 is CASSEGLAGETQETQFF. The CDR3 bases are TGTGCCAGCAGCGAGGGACTAGCGGGGGAAACCCAAGAGACCCAGTTCTTC.

At least ten counts were recorded for this clonotype. V and J are TRBV7-9 and TRBJ2-1, with D perhaps matching TRBD1 or TRBD2 (6 bases each). The CDR3 has 14 residues. The germline V gene has CDR1 SEHNR and CDR2 FQNEAQ (reference sequence). Trimming took 5 bases from V and 3 from J, leaving 11 bases between them. Here the CDR3 DNA reads TGTGCCAGCAGCCCACAGGGACTCTACAATGAGCAGTTCTTC. Translated: CASSPQGLYNEQFF. The entire variable domain, with the rest obtained from reference TRBV7-9 and TRBJ2-1, is as follows: DTGVSQNPRHKITKRGQNVTFRCDPISEHNRLYWYRQTLGQGPEFLTYFQNEAQLEKSRLLSDRFSAERPKGSFSTLEIQRTEQGDSAMYLCASSPQGLYNEQFFGPGTRLTVL.

This clonotype was found many times. V is TRBV7-9 and J is TRBJ2-7, with D perhaps TRBD2 (7 bases). The CDR3 contains 15 residues. In germline, CDR1 is SEHNR, CDR2 FQNEAQ (reference sequence). Trimming left V 1 base short and J 6 bases short, with 16 bases between. CDR3 amino acids: CASSLEGTGGIEQYF. The CDR3 DNA sequence: TGTGCCAGCAGCTTAGAAGGGACGGGGGGCATCGAGCAGTACTTC.

The chain links TRBV28 to TRBJ2-5; TRBD1 matches 10 bases. This CDR3 region has 16 residues. J gave up 5 bases and V 2 bases, and 8 bases lay outside the gene matches. CDR1 and CDR2 (germline): MDHEN, SYDVKM. The CDR3 nucleotides are TGTGCCAGCAGTTTAACCCGACAGGGGGCTTGGGAGACCCAGTACTTC. It is translated as CASSLTRQGAWETQYF. Variable domain in full (rest from reference TRBV28 and TRBJ2-5): DVKVTQSSRYLVKRTGEKVFLECVQDMDHENMFWYRQDPGLGLRLIYFSYDVKMKEKGDIPEGYSVSREKKERFSLILESASTNQTSMYLCASSLTRQGAWETQYFGPGTRLLVL.

The chain employs TRBV10-3 and TRBJ1-2; D may be TRBD1 (5 bases). The CDR3 length is 12 residues. The germline gives CDR1 ENHRY, CDR2 SYGVKD. Trimming removed 6 bases from V and 3 bases from J, with 8 bases in between. CDR3 sequence (DNA): TGTGCCATCAGCGGAGGGGACTATGGCTACACCTTC. Translated: CAISGGDYGYTF.

Worth noting for this clonotype: This may arise from a read error, as a much more abundant clone is one base away. The genes are TRBV9 and TRBJ2-1; no clear D. V dropped 4 bases and J dropped 6 bases, with 8 bases sitting between them. CDR1 SGDLS and CDR2 YYNGEE come from the germline V gene. The CDR3 totals 12 residues. The CDR3, as DNA: TGTGCCAGCAGCACCCATCCCAATGAGCAGTTCTTC. Encoded protein: CASSTHPNEQFF.

The table lists this clonotype with many counts. The chain couples TRBV6-6 to TRBJ2-7; 10 positions match TRBD2. The ends lost 8 bases at V and 0 bases at J; junction bases unmatched: 13. The CDR3 is 17 residues long. Germline CDR1 MNHNY, CDR2 SVGAGI (reference sequence). The CDR3 spells CASRGLAGAPASYEQYF. CDR3 DNA sequence: TGTGCCAGCCGCGGCCTAGCGGGGGCCCCTGCCTCCTACGAGCAGTACTTC.

This clonotype has ten or more counts. V gene TRBV7-3 combines with J gene TRBJ2-1; D is unclear. This CDR3 is built from 13 residues. The germline gives CDR1 SGHTA, CDR2 FQGTGA. Between the trimmed V and J ends, which lost 4 bases and 10 bases, there was a span of 14 bases. The CDR3 loop is CASSSDLLGEQFF. The CDR3 nucleotides are TGTGCCAGCAGCTCCGACCTGCTCGGGGAGCAGTTCTTC.

This clonotype occurred a few times. The chain recombines TRBV7-2 with TRBJ1-1; no reliable D call. Germline assignment: CDR1 SGHTA and CDR2 FQGNSA. There are 13 residues in the CDR3. Trimming left V 2 bases short and J 7 bases short, with 11 bases between. The CDR3: CASSLSGPLEAFF. The CDR3, as DNA: TGTGCCAGCAGCTTATCAGGTCCCCTTGAAGCTTTCTTT.

This clonotype showed up just once. This clone may be a read error of a much larger clone one base away. The V and J genes are TRBV7-8 and TRBJ2-3, with 11 bases fitting TRBD2. CDR1 is SGHVS and CDR2 is FQNEAQ in the germline V gene. This CDR3 is 14 amino acids long. The CDR3 DNA reads TGTGCCAGCAGAGGGACTAGCGGCACAGATGCGCAGTATTTT. As protein: CASRGTSGTDAQYF.

This clonotype was counted many times. V usage is TRBV10-3 and J usage is TRBJ2-5, with TRBD1 as a possible D gene (5 bases). The CDR3 has 15 residues. The V gene lost 3 bases and the J gene lost 4 bases, with 15 bases spanning the gap. Germline V gives CDR1 ENHRY, CDR2 SYGVKD. The CDR3 region is CAISDYYRGVETQYF. DNA of the CDR3: TGTGCCATCAGTGACTATTATAGGGGTGTAGAGACCCAGTACTTC.

This clonotype was seen more than once but under ten times. The J gene is TRBJ2-1, the V gene TRBV9; 8 bases map to TRBD1. V dropped 4 bases and J dropped 4; count of bases not matched to a gene: 7. Germline V CDR1 and CDR2: SGDLS, YYNGEE. The CDR3 extends over 15 amino acids. This chain's CDR3 is CASSHGQGGYNEQFF. The DNA for the CDR3 is TGTGCCAGCAGCCATGGACAGGGCGGTTACAATGAGCAGTTCTTC.

This chain joins TRBV5-1 and TRBJ1-2; D is ambiguous. CDR3 size: 14 residues. The germline V gene has CDR1 SGHRS and CDR2 YFSETQ. V was pared by 4 bases and J by 1 base, with 11 bases between. For the CDR3, the DNA is TGCGCCAGCAGCCCTACAGAGTTTAACTATGGCTACACCTTC. It specifies CASSPTEFNYGYTF.

The chain uses TRBV5-1 and TRBJ2-3; TRBD1 or TRBD2 may be the D gene (5 bases each). CDR3 size: 15 residues. From germline, CDR1 is SGHRS and CDR2 YFSETQ. V lost 1 base and J 2 bases, leaving 11 bases between the germline ends. CDR3 sequence (DNA): TGCGCCAGCAGCTTGACGGGGCACCCCACAGATACGCAGTATTTT. Translation gives CASSLTGHPTDTQYF.

The rearrangement uses TRBV25-1 and TRBJ2-7; a possible D gene is TRBD1 (6 bases). Germline CDR1 MGHDK, CDR2 SYGVNS. CDR3 length equals 15 residues. The V end was cut by 1 base, the J end by 2 bases, with 12 bases between. CDR3 sequence (DNA): TGTGCCAGCAGTGAATGGAACAGGGCCACCTACGAGCAGTACTTC. Amino acid sequence: CASSEWNRATYEQYF.

J is TRBJ2-1 and V is TRBV15; D may be TRBD1 (6 bases). In germline, CDR1 is LNHNV, CDR2 YYDKDF (reference sequence). The CDR3 covers 15 residues. With 1 base removed from V and 7 bases from J, the gap between germline ends came to 14 bases. CDR3 protein: CATSRAVGGRNEQFF. The DNA for the CDR3 is TGTGCCACCAGCAGAGCGGTAGGGGGAAGGAATGAGCAGTTCTTC.